A selection of T cell receptor beta chains follows, all from one sample in a study of blood T cells in healthy people across ages. MiXCR was run by TCRdb on the 5' RACE reads, yielding one entry per CDR3 protein. The top ten clones hold roughly 13% of a sample with 650,000 to 1,000,000 distinct CDR3 sequences, under 40% of them seen once. Input material: blood. The origin of the receptors is a man aged 18 to 35 in good health. CDR3s include the opening cysteine and the closing phenylalanine or tryptophan. Each record gives: J gene, clone size, V gene, D gene, CDR3 protein, CDR3 DNA. D genes are given only for firm matches. Some rows have no size entry. The others give once, few or many, or a class for an expanded clone.

j_gene: TRBJ2-1
abundance: many
v_gene: TRBV12-3/TRBV12-4
d_gene: NA
CDR3aa: CASSYGLDEQFF
CDR3nt: TGTGCCAGCAGTTACGGGCTCGATGAGCAGTTCTTC

j_gene: TRBJ1-1
abundance: few
v_gene: TRBV5-1
d_gene: NA
CDR3aa: CASSLAGRPDEAFF
CDR3nt: TGCGCCAGCAGCTTGGCTGGGAGGCCCGATGAAGCTTTCTTT

j_gene: TRBJ1-5
abundance: NA
v_gene: TRBV2
d_gene: NA
CDR3aa: CASRDTQGPQHF
CDR3nt: TGTGCCAGCAGGGACACCCAGGGGCCCCAGCATTTT

j_gene: TRBJ1-2
abundance: NA
v_gene: TRBV20-1
d_gene: TRBD1
CDR3aa: CSAGPLGQDYGYTF
CDR3nt: TGCAGTGCTGGACCTCTTGGACAGGACTATGGCTACACCTTC

j_gene: TRBJ2-2
abundance: once
v_gene: TRBV20-1
d_gene: NA
CDR3aa: CSADDSNTRELFF
CDR3nt: TGCAGTGCGGATGACTCGAACACCAGGGAGCTGTTTTTT

j_gene: TRBJ1-5
abundance: NA
v_gene: TRBV6-5
d_gene: TRBD1
CDR3aa: CASSKGQGFGQPQHF
CDR3nt: TGTGCCAGCAGTAAGGGACAGGGGTTTGGTCAGCCCCAGCATTTT

j_gene: TRBJ2-1
abundance: many
v_gene: TRBV2
d_gene: NA
CDR3aa: CASRQAEEQFF
CDR3nt: TGTGCCAGCAGGCAGGCGGAAGAGCAGTTCTTC

j_gene: TRBJ2-7
abundance: many
v_gene: TRBV20-1
d_gene: NA
CDR3aa: CSARAGRGLGEQYF
CDR3nt: TGCAGTGCCAGAGCTGGGCGGGGTCTAGGGGAGCAGTACTTC

j_gene: TRBJ2-5
abundance: once
v_gene: TRBV7-2
d_gene: NA
CDR3aa: CASSLFIARETQYF
CDR3nt: TGTGCCAGCAGCTTGTTTATCGCCAGGGAGACCCAGTACTTC

j_gene: TRBJ1-6
abundance: NA
v_gene: TRBV7-9
d_gene: TRBD1
CDR3aa: CASSLGGGQGRWVNNSPLHF
CDR3nt: TGTGCCAGCAGCCTTGGCGGGGGACAGGGTAGATGGGTGAATAATTCACCCCTCCACTTT

j_gene: TRBJ2-7
abundance: few
v_gene: TRBV9
d_gene: NA
CDR3aa: CASSVEVGNEQYF
CDR3nt: TGTGCCAGCAGCGTAGAAGTCGGCAATGAGCAGTACTTC

j_gene: TRBJ2-7
abundance: few
v_gene: TRBV30
d_gene: NA
CDR3aa: CAWSEGHGAYEQYF
CDR3nt: TGTGCCTGGAGTGAGGGGCACGGTGCCTACGAGCAGTACTTC

j_gene: TRBJ2-1
abundance: many
v_gene: TRBV12-3/TRBV12-4
d_gene: TRBD2
CDR3aa: CASSKLAGVQNEQFF
CDR3nt: TGTGCCAGCAGTAAGCTAGCGGGGGTTCAAAATGAGCAGTTCTTC

j_gene: TRBJ2-7
abundance: few
v_gene: TRBV7-6
d_gene: NA
CDR3aa: CASSRQRTYEQYF
CDR3nt: TGTGCCAGCAGCCGTCAACGGACCTACGAGCAGTACTTC

j_gene: TRBJ2-5
abundance: many
v_gene: TRBV20-1
d_gene: NA
CDR3aa: CSAGIGGHQETQYF
CDR3nt: TGCAGTGCCGGGATCGGGGGGCATCAAGAGACCCAGTACTTC

j_gene: TRBJ1-1
abundance: few
v_gene: TRBV12-3/TRBV12-4
d_gene: NA
CDR3aa: CATTTASGTEAFF
CDR3nt: TGTGCCACCACGACAGCGTCGGGTACTGAAGCTTTCTTT

j_gene: TRBJ2-5
abundance: NA
v_gene: TRBV6-5
d_gene: TRBD2
CDR3aa: CASSGTSGGTYNEQYF
CDR3nt: TGTGCCAGCAGCGGGACTAGCGGGGGGACCTACAATGAGCAGTACTTC

j_gene: TRBJ2-3
abundance: few
v_gene: TRBV5-4
d_gene: TRBD2
CDR3aa: CASSFGRWDTQYF
CDR3nt: TGTGCCAGCAGCTTCGGGAGGTGGGATACGCAGTATTTT

j_gene: TRBJ1-1
abundance: few
v_gene: TRBV6-2/TRBV6-3
d_gene: NA
CDR3aa: CASSYSGGLNTEAFF
CDR3nt: TGTGCCAGCAGTTACTCGGGGGGCTTGAACACTGAAGCTTTCTTT

j_gene: TRBJ2-5
abundance: few
v_gene: TRBV7-2
d_gene: NA
CDR3aa: CASSTWQSFNEQYF
CDR3nt: TGTGCCAGCAGTACTTGGCAGTCCTTCAATGAGCAGTACTTC

j_gene: TRBJ1-2
abundance: NA
v_gene: TRBV7-9
d_gene: TRBD1
CDR3aa: CASSIGTGNGYTF
CDR3nt: TGTGCCAGCAGCATCGGGACAGGGAATGGCTACACCTTC

j_gene: TRBJ2-4
abundance: many
v_gene: TRBV29-1
d_gene: NA
CDR3aa: CSVEEGIAKNIQYF
CDR3nt: TGCAGCGTTGAAGAAGGTATAGCCAAAAACATTCAGTACTTC

j_gene: TRBJ2-4
abundance: few
v_gene: TRBV12-3/TRBV12-4
d_gene: NA
CDR3aa: CASSFRTAWEQYF
CDR3nt: TGTGCCAGCAGTTTTCGGACAGCATGGGAGCAGTACTTC

j_gene: TRBJ1-2
abundance: many
v_gene: TRBV20-1
d_gene: NA
CDR3aa: CSATDGGNGYTF
CDR3nt: TGCAGTGCTACCGACGGGGGCAATGGCTACACCTTC

j_gene: TRBJ1-1
abundance: few
v_gene: TRBV6-2/TRBV6-3
d_gene: NA
CDR3aa: CASSNIPEVGDTEAFF
CDR3nt: TGTGCCAGCAGTAACATACCCGAGGTCGGGGACACTGAAGCTTTCTTT

j_gene: TRBJ2-1
abundance: few
v_gene: TRBV7-9
d_gene: NA
CDR3aa: CASELSRGATYNEQFF
CDR3nt: TGTGCCAGCGAGCTTAGTAGGGGGGCAACCTACAATGAGCAGTTCTTC

j_gene: TRBJ2-2
abundance: few
v_gene: TRBV29-1
d_gene: NA
CDR3aa: CSVEGRDGELFF
CDR3nt: TGCAGCGTTGAGGGCCGGGACGGGGAGCTGTTTTTT

j_gene: TRBJ2-4
abundance: few
v_gene: TRBV5-6
d_gene: TRBD1
CDR3aa: CASSLVGTENIQYF
CDR3nt: TGTGCCAGCAGCTTGGTCGGGACAGAAAACATTCAGTACTTC

j_gene: TRBJ2-3
abundance: NA
v_gene: TRBV20-1
d_gene: TRBD2
CDR3aa: CSARVGLAGGVGYTQYF
CDR3nt: TGCAGTGCTAGAGTTGGTCTAGCGGGGGGGGTCGGATATACGCAGTATTTT

j_gene: TRBJ2-6
abundance: many
v_gene: TRBV7-2
d_gene: NA
CDR3aa: CASRESGANVLTF
CDR3nt: TGTGCCAGCAGAGAGAGTGGGGCCAACGTCCTGACTTTC

j_gene: TRBJ2-2
abundance: NA
v_gene: TRBV6-1
d_gene: NA
CDR3aa: CASSARRNTGELFF
CDR3nt: TGTGCCAGCAGTGCTAGGAGGAACACCGGGGAGCTGTTTTTT

j_gene: TRBJ2-3
abundance: few
v_gene: TRBV2
d_gene: NA
CDR3aa: CASSPLGGLTSTDTQYF
CDR3nt: TGTGCCAGCAGCCCCCTCGGCGGGCTTACTAGCACAGATACGCAGTATTTT

j_gene: TRBJ1-1
abundance: NA
v_gene: TRBV4-3
d_gene: NA
CDR3aa: CASSLTRTAGARGTEAFF
CDR3nt: TGCGCCAGCAGCCTTACCCGAACGGCGGGGGCCCGAGGGACTGAAGCTTTCTTT

j_gene: TRBJ2-1
abundance: few
v_gene: TRBV6-1
d_gene: NA
CDR3aa: CASTGGPSYNEQFF
CDR3nt: TGTGCCAGCACCGGGGGGCCGTCCTACAATGAGCAGTTCTTC

j_gene: TRBJ1-5
abundance: many
v_gene: TRBV4-3
d_gene: NA
CDR3aa: CASSQDRTVQQAQHF
CDR3nt: TGCGCCAGCAGCCAAGACCGGACCGTCCAGCAAGCCCAGCATTTT

j_gene: TRBJ1-6
abundance: NA
v_gene: TRBV23-1
d_gene: NA
CDR3aa: CASSQSTEVDSPLHF
CDR3nt: TGCGCCAGCAGTCAATCGACCGAGGTAGATTCACCCCTCCACTTT

j_gene: TRBJ2-1
abundance: NA
v_gene: TRBV20-1
d_gene: NA
CDR3aa: CSARDPLARNEQFF
CDR3nt: TGCAGTGCTAGAGATCCTCTAGCGAGAAATGAGCAGTTCTTC

j_gene: TRBJ2-1
abundance: NA
v_gene: TRBV20-1
d_gene: NA
CDR3aa: CSASGTEVYNEQFF
CDR3nt: TGCAGTGCTTCCGGGACTGAGGTCTACAATGAGCAGTTCTTC

j_gene: TRBJ2-3
abundance: NA
v_gene: TRBV29-1
d_gene: TRBD1
CDR3aa: CSVDSFGQGDTDTQYF
CDR3nt: TGCAGCGTAGACTCATTCGGACAGGGGGACACAGATACGCAGTATTTT

j_gene: TRBJ1-2
abundance: NA
v_gene: TRBV27
d_gene: NA
CDR3aa: CTSARGAVNYGYTF
CDR3nt: TGTACCAGCGCGCGGGGGGCGGTTAACTATGGCTACACCTTC

j_gene: TRBJ1-3
abundance: NA
v_gene: TRBV6-5
d_gene: NA
CDR3aa: CASRPDRQSSGNTIYF
CDR3nt: TGTGCCAGCAGGCCCGATCGACAGTCTTCTGGAAACACCATATATTTT

j_gene: TRBJ1-2
abundance: NA
v_gene: TRBV5-1
d_gene: NA
CDR3aa: CASNREGSNYGYTF
CDR3nt: TGCGCCAGCAACAGAGAGGGCTCTAACTATGGCTACACCTTC

j_gene: TRBJ1-2
abundance: few
v_gene: TRBV5-1
d_gene: TRBD1
CDR3aa: CASSLEGTEHYGDTF
CDR3nt: TGCGCCAGCAGCTTGGAAGGGACAGAGCACTATGGCGACACCTTC

j_gene: TRBJ1-1
abundance: few
v_gene: TRBV14
d_gene: NA
CDR3aa: CASSQERGREAEAFF
CDR3nt: TGTGCCAGCAGCCAAGAAAGAGGCAGGGAGGCTGAAGCTTTCTTT

j_gene: TRBJ1-1
abundance: few
v_gene: TRBV2
d_gene: TRBD1
CDR3aa: CASTYDRGAEAFF
CDR3nt: TGTGCCAGCACCTACGACAGGGGCGCTGAAGCTTTCTTT

j_gene: TRBJ2-3
abundance: few
v_gene: TRBV5-1
d_gene: NA
CDR3aa: CASSLDSQRTDTQYF
CDR3nt: TGCGCCAGCAGCTTGGATTCGCAGCGCACAGATACGCAGTATTTT

j_gene: TRBJ1-2
abundance: many
v_gene: TRBV20-1
d_gene: NA
CDR3aa: CSASGGGNYGYTF
CDR3nt: TGCAGTGCTAGCGGCGGGGGCAACTATGGCTACACCTTC